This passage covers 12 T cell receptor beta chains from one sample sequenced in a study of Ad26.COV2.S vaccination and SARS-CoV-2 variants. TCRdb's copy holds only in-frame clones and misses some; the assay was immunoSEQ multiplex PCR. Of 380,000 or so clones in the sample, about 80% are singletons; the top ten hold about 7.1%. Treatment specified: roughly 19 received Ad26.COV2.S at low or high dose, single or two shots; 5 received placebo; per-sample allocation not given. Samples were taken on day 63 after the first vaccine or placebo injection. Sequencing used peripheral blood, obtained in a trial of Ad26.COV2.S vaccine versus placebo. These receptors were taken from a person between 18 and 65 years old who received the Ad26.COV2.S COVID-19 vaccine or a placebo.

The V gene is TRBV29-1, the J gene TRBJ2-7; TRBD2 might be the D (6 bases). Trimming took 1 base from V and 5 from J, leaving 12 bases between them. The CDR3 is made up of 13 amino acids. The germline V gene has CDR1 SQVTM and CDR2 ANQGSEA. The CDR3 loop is CSVEAGDRNEQYF. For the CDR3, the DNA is TGCAGCGTTGAAGCGGGGGACCGCAACGAGCAGTACTTC.

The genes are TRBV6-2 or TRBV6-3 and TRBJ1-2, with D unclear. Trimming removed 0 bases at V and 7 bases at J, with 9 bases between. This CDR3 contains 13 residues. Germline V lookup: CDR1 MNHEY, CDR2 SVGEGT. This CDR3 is CASSYSSFVGYTF. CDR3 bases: TGTGCCAGCAGTTACTCGAGCTTTGTTGGCTACACCTTC.

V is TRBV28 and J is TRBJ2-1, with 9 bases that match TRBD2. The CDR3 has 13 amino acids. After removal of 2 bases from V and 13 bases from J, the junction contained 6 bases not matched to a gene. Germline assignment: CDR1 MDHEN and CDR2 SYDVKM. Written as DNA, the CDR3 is TGTGCCAGCAGTTTAGACGAGCGGGGGGTACAGTTCTTC. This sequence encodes CASSLDERGVQFF. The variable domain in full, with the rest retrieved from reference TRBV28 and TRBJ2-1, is DVKVTQSSRYLVKRTGEKVFLECVQDMDHENMFWYRQDPGLGLRLIYFSYDVKMKEKGDIPEGYSVSREKKERFSLILESASTNQTSMYLCASSLDERGVQFFGPGTRLTVL.

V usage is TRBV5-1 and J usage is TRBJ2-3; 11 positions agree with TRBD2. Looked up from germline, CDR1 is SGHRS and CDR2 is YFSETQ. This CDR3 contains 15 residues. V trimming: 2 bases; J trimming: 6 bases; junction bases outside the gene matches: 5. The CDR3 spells CASSFSGGAADTQYF. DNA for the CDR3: TGCGCCAGCAGCTTTAGCGGGGGGGCTGCCGATACGCAGTATTTT. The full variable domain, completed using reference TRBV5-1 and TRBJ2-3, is KAGVTQTPRYLIKTRGQQVTLSCSPISGHRSVSWYQQTPGQGLQFLFEYFSETQRNKGNFPGRFSGRQFSNSRSEMNVSTLELGDSALYLCASSFSGGAADTQYFGPGTRLTVL.

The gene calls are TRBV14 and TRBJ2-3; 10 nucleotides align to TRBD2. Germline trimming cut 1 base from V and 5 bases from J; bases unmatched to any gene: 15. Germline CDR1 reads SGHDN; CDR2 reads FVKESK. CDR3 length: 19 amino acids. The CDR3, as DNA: TGTGCCAGCAGCCAAGGCCTAGCGGGAGTGCCCGTGTTCGGAGATACGCAGTATTTT. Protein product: CASSQGLAGVPVFGDTQYF. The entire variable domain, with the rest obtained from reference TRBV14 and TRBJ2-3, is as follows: EAGVTQFPSHSVIEKGQTVTLRCDPISGHDNLYWYRRVMGKEIKFLLHFVKESKQDESGMPNNRFLAERTGGTYSTLKVQPAELEDSGVYFCASSQGLAGVPVFGDTQYFGPGTRLTVL.

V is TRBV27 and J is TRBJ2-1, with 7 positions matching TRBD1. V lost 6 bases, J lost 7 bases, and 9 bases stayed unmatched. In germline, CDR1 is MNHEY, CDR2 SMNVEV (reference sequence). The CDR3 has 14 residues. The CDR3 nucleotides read TGTGCCAGCAGCTTCACAGGGGCCGGGAATGAGCAGTTCTTC. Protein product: CASSFTGAGNEQFF.

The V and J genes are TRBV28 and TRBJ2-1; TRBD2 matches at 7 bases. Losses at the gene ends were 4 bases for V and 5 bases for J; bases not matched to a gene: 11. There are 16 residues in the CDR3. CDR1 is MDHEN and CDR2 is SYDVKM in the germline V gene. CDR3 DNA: TGTGCCAGCAGTTCCCCTCTGGAGACTAGCAACAATGAGCAGTTCTTC. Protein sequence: CASSSPLETSNNEQFF.

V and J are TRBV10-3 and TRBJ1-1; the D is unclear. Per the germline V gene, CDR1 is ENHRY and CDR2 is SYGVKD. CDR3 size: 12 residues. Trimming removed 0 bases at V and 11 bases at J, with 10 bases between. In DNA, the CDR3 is TGTGCCATCAGTGAGTCGGCTTATGGGGCTTTCTTT. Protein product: CAISESAYGAFF.

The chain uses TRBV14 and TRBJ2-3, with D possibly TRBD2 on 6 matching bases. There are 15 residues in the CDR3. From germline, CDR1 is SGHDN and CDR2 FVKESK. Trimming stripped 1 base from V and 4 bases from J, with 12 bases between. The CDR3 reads CASSQGGTLADTQYF. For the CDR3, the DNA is TGTGCCAGCAGCCAAGGCGGGACCCTCGCAGATACGCAGTATTTT.

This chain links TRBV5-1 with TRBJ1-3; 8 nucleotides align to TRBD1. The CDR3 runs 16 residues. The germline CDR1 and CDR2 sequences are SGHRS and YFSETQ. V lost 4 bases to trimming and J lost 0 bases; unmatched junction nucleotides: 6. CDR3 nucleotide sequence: TGCGCCAGCAGCACTACCGGGACAGGCTCTGGAAACACCATATATTTT. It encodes CASSTTGTGSGNTIYF.

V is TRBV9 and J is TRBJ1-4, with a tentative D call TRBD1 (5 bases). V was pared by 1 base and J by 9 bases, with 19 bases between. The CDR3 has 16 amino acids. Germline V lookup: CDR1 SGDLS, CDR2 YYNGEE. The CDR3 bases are TGTGCCAGCAGCGTAACTCCCCGGGGGGGTTCGCAAAAACTGTTTTTT. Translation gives CASSVTPRGGSQKLFF.

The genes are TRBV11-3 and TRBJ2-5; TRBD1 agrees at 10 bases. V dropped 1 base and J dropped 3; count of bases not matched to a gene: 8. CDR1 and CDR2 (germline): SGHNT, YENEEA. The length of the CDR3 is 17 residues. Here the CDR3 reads CASSLGPGTGEEETQYF. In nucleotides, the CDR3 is TGTGCCAGCAGCTTAGGGCCCGGGACAGGGGAGGAAGAGACCCAGTACTTC.